The source of this TCR beta chain is a study of blood T cell repertoires in COVID-19. Looking at the study overall: Acute and convalescent COVID-19 samples came from the United States, Italy and Spain. Sources were T cells, B-cell-depleted T cells, or PBMCs; the material itself was cDNA or gDNA.

Per the authors' pipeline: How many nucleated cells were present was estimated from reference gene primer amplification. Sequencing used immunoSEQ multiplex PCR; TCRdb keeps in-frame clones, though not all of them. V and J calls and clone size come straight from that table; D and trimming were deduced from the DNA. The sample includes about 72,000 clones, under 90% of them seen just once. Germline CDR1 MNHEY, CDR2 SMNVEV (reference sequence). The CDR3 covers 16 residues. V lost 5 bases, J lost 5 bases, and 13 bases stayed unmatched. The clonotype comes from an older man with active or convalescent COVID-19. This chain joins TRBV27 and TRBJ2-5; 8 bases agree with TRBD1. Sequences were obtained from peripheral blood. Here the CDR3 reads CASSTTHRGFGETQYF. Written as DNA, the CDR3 is TGTGCCAGCAGTACCACCCACAGGGGGTTTGGCGAGACCCAGTACTTC.